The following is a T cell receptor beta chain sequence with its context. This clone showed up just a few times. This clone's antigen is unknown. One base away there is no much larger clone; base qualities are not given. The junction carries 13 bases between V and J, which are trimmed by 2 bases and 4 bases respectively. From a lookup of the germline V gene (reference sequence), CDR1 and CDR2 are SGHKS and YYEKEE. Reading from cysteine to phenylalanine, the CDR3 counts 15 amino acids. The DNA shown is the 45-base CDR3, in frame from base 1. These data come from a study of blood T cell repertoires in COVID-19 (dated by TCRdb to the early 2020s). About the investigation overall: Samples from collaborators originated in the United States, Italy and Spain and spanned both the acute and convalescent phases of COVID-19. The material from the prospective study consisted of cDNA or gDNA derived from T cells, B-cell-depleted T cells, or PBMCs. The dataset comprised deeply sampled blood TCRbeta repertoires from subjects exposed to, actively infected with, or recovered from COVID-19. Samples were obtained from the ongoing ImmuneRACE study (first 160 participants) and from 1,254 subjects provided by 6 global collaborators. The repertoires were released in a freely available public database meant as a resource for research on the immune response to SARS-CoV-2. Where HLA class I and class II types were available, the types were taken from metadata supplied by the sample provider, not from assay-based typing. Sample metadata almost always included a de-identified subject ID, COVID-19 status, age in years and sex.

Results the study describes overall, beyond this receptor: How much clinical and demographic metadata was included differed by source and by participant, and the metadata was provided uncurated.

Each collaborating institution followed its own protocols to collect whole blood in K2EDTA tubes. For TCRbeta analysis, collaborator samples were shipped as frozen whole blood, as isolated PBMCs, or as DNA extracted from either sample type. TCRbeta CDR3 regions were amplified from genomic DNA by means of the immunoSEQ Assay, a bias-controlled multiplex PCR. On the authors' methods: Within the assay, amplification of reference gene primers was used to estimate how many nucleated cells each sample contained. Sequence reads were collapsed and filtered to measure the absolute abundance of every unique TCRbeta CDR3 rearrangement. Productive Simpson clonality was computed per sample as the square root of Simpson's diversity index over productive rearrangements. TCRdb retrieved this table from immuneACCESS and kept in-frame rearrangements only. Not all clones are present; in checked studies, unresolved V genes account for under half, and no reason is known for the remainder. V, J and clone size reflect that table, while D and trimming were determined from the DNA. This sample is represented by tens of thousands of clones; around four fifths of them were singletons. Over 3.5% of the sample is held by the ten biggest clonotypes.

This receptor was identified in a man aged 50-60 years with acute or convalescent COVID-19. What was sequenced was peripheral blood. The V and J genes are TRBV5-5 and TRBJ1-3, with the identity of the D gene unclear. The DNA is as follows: TGTGCCAGCAGCTTTGAACCGGCGGGGGGAAACACCATATATTTT. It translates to CASSFEPAGGNTIYF.